Presented here are 24 T cell receptor beta chains from one specimen sequenced in a study of control samples from healthy donors and cancer patients. Data came from immunoSEQ multiplex PCR; TCRdb stores just in-frame clones and leaves some out. The sample yields 170,000 or so clones, approximately 94% seen once. Sequenced input: blood. These receptors originate from a woman aged 40 to 50 in good health.

The CDR3 nucleotides are TGTGCCAGCAGCCCCCAGGGCGGAGGCAGGGCCAACGTCCTGACTTTC. As protein: CASSPQGGGRANVLTF. The chain has TRBV7-6 and TRBJ2-6, with D tentatively TRBD1 or TRBD2 (5 bases each). There are 16 residues in the CDR3. V dropped 5 bases and J dropped 5 bases, with 16 bases sitting between them. Germline loops: CDR1 SGHVS, CDR2 FNYEAQ.

The chain joins TRBV7-9 to TRBJ1-2; D uncertain. V was shortened by 0 bases and J by 4 bases, with 15 bases between the two germline ends. The germline V gene encodes CDR1 SEHNR and CDR2 FQNEAQ (reference sequence). The CDR3 is 16 amino acids. As DNA, the CDR3 is TGTGCCAGCAGCTTAGCTTTCGAAAAGACCGTCTATGGCTACACCTTC. Protein sequence: CASSLAFEKTVYGYTF.

The chain joins TRBV7-9 to TRBJ1-1; TRBD1 might be the D (5 bases). Germline CDR1 SEHNR, CDR2 FQNEAQ (reference sequence). V was shortened by 7 bases and J by 0 bases, with 21 bases between the two germline ends. The CDR3 extends over 17 amino acids. This CDR3 is CASTPGIGEEMNTEAFF. CDR3 in DNA: TGTGCCAGCACGCCAGGGATCGGGGAGGAAATGAACACTGAAGCTTTCTTT.

In its sample, this clone was seen once. Here the CDR3 DNA reads TGCGCCAGCAGCGCAGGGACTAGCGGGAACACAGATACGCAGTATTTT. This gives the protein CASSAGTSGNTDTQYF. The rearrangement links TRBV5-1 to TRBJ2-3; 13 positions agree with TRBD2. The CDR3 loop spans 16 amino acids. CDR1 is SGHRS, CDR2 YFSETQ, per germline. The V segment lost 4 bases and the J segment 2 bases; nucleotides outside the gene matches: 4.

This rearrangement joins TRBV19 to TRBJ1-2, with D possibly being TRBD1 (6 bases). Germline V gene sequence: CDR1 LNHDA, CDR2 SQIVND (reference sequence). V dropped 3 bases and J dropped 4 bases, with 12 bases sitting between them. This CDR3 comprises 14 residues. The CDR3 nucleotides read TGTGCCAGTAGTATGGGGGGCGCGAGCTATGGCTACACCTTC. Translating gives CASSMGGASYGYTF. Combining the CDR3 with reference TRBV19 and TRBJ1-2 gives the whole variable domain DGGITQSPKYLFRKEGQNVTLSCEQNLNHDAMYWYRQDPGQGLRLIYYSQIVNDFQKGDIAEGYSVSREKKESFPLTVTSAQKNPTAFYLCASSMGGASYGYTFGSGTRLTVV.

V usage is TRBV9 and J usage is TRBJ1-1; 7 positions agree with TRBD1. CDR1 and CDR2 (germline): SGDLS, YYNGEE. V shed 5 bases, J shed 4 bases, and the junction held 14 bases outside the gene matches. The CDR3 runs 16 residues. CDR3 region: CASSPVPGGRGTEAFF. The CDR3 coding sequence is TGTGCCAGCAGTCCCGTTCCAGGGGGTAGGGGCACTGAAGCTTTCTTT. Complete variable domain (other parts from reference TRBV9 and TRBJ1-1): DSGVTQTPKHLITATGQRVTLRCSPRSGDLSVYWYQQSLDQGLQFLIQYYNGEERAKGNILERFSAQQFPDLHSELNLSSLELGDSALYFCASSPVPGGRGTEAFFGQGTRLTVV.

The rearrangement links TRBV18 to TRBJ1-2; D is ambiguous. This CDR3 is built from 15 residues. From germline, CDR1 is KGHSH and CDR2 LQKENI. Trimming left V 3 bases short and J 5 bases short, with 16 bases between. CDR3 in DNA: TGTGCCAGCTCACCCCCCGTTGGGTTGGGATATGGCTACACCTTC. Its translation is CASSPPVGLGYGYTF.

The chain employs TRBV5-1 and TRBJ1-2; weak D call: TRBD1 (5 bases). Between the trimmed V and J ends, which lost 4 bases and 4 bases, there was a span of 17 bases. Germline CDR1 is SGHRS and CDR2 is YFSETQ. CDR3 length: 15 amino acids. This chain's CDR3 is CASSLDMAALYGYTF. In nucleotides, the CDR3 is TGCGCCAGCAGCCTGGACATGGCCGCCCTCTATGGCTACACCTTC.

Remarks on this clone: One end of the junction fails to match germline, which may point to a read error. This chain links TRBV30 with TRBJ1-1; no reliable D call. CDR1 is GTSNPN and CDR2 is SVGIG in the germline V gene (reference sequence). This CDR3 is 13 amino acids long. The CDR3 nucleotides read TGTGCCTCCGCCCGGGCGGGGAACTCTGAAGCTTTCTTT. Protein product: CASARAGNSEAFF.

The chain is built from TRBV4-2 and TRBJ2-4, with a possible D match to TRBD2 (5 bases). This CDR3 contains 14 residues. Trimming removed 0 bases at V and 7 bases at J, with 10 bases between. The germline CDR1 and CDR2 sequences are LGHNA and YNFKEQ. The CDR3 loop reads CASSQDVATNIQYF. The DNA of the CDR3 is TGTGCCAGCAGCCAAGATGTAGCGACCAACATTCAGTACTTC.

The chain is built from TRBV6-5 and TRBJ1-1, with D uncertain. Per the germline V gene, CDR1 is MNHEY and CDR2 is SVGAGI. The CDR3 is 12 residues long. V dropped 9 bases and J dropped 4 bases, with 12 bases sitting between them. The CDR3, as DNA: TGTGCCAGGAGCCTGGTGGCCACTGAAGCTTTCTTT. Protein sequence: CARSLVATEAFF.

In its sample, this clone was seen once. The rearrangement links TRBV27 to TRBJ1-2; TRBD1 matches 12 bases. The CDR3 runs to 16 residues. V lost 6 bases to trimming and J lost 2 bases; unmatched junction nucleotides: 7. Germline loops: CDR1 MNHEY, CDR2 SMNVEV (reference sequence). This CDR3 is CASRLAGQGANYGYTF. The CDR3 nucleotides read TGTGCCAGCAGATTGGCGGGACAGGGGGCGAACTATGGCTACACCTTC.

The chain is built from TRBV25-1 and TRBJ1-6; 7 bases line up with TRBD1. V was pared by 4 bases and J by 7 bases, with 7 bases of the junction left unmatched. Germline CDR1 is MGHDK and CDR2 is SYGVNS. CDR3 length: 15 residues. The CDR3 coding sequence is TGTGCCAGCAGTGGAAGACAGGGATGGAATTCACCCCTCCACTTT. As protein: CASSGRQGWNSPLHF.

The chain is built from TRBV5-1 and TRBJ2-7, with 12 nucleotides matching TRBD2. Trimming removed 4 bases from V and 3 bases from J; junction bases left unmatched: 5. From germline, CDR1 is SGHRS and CDR2 YFSETQ. The CDR3 spans 15 residues. The CDR3 spells CASSPRLAGVYEQYF. Here the CDR3 DNA reads TGCGCCAGCAGCCCTCGACTAGCGGGAGTCTACGAGCAGTACTTC.

This chain joins TRBV18 and TRBJ1-1; D might be TRBD1 (5 bases). Between the trimmed V and J ends, which lost 2 bases and 6 bases, there was a span of 16 bases. This CDR3 spans 15 amino acids. Germline assignment: CDR1 KGHSH and CDR2 LQKENI. The CDR3 protein is CASSPTGTTNSEAFF. In DNA, the CDR3 is TGTGCCAGCTCACCAACCGGGACGACAAACTCTGAAGCTTTCTTT.

This rearrangement joins TRBV2 to TRBJ1-4; 9 positions agree with TRBD1. The germline CDR1 and CDR2 sequences are SNHLY and FYNNEI. Trimming took 4 bases from V and 7 from J; bases not matched to a gene: 4. This CDR3 region has 14 residues. The CDR3, as DNA: TGTGCCAGCAGTGGGGGACAGGGCTTTGAAAAACTGTTTTTT. Residues: CASSGGQGFEKLFF.

This chain uses TRBV7-2 with TRBJ2-7; D remains ambiguous. Germline assignment: CDR1 SGHTA and CDR2 FQGNSA. The CDR3 extends over 15 amino acids. Between the trimmed V and J ends, which lost 1 base and 1 base, there was a span of 11 bases. The CDR3 DNA reads TGTGCCAGCAGCTTAGGATTGGACGGTTCCTACGAGCAGTACTTC. It encodes CASSLGLDGSYEQYF.

V is TRBV4-1 and J is TRBJ1-4; 7 bases match TRBD1. The CDR3 consists of 13 residues. Looked up from germline, CDR1 is MGHRA and CDR2 is YSYEKL. Trimming removed 2 bases from V and 10 bases from J; junction bases left unmatched: 4. CDR3 nucleotide sequence: TGCGCCAGCAGCCAACCAGACAGGGTAAAACTGTTTTTT. Encoded protein: CASSQPDRVKLFF.

CDR3: CASSLGQGGNYGYTF. CDR3 nucleotides: TGTGCCAGCAGTTTAGGACAGGGAGGTAACTATGGCTACACCTTC. The rearrangement joins TRBV27 to TRBJ1-2; 8 positions match TRBD1. CDR3 length equals 15 residues. Trimming at V came to 2 bases and at J to 1 base, leaving 3 bases not matched to a gene. Germline V gene sequence: CDR1 MNHEY, CDR2 SMNVEV (reference sequence).

The genes are TRBV29-1 and TRBJ1-1; D gene unclear. Germline CDR1 and CDR2: SQVTM and ANQGSEA. The ends were cut back, 0 bases at V and 1 base at J, with 9 bases in the middle. This CDR3 has 14 residues. The CDR3 bases are TGCAGCGTTGAAGACCCGGTCAGGAACACTGAAGCTTTCTTT. The encoded protein is CSVEDPVRNTEAFF. Variable domain in full (rest from reference TRBV29-1 and TRBJ1-1): SAVISQKPSRDICQRGTSLTIQCQVDSQVTMMFWYRQQPGQSLTLIATANQGSEATYESGFVIDKFPISRPNLTFSTLTVSNMSPEDSSIYLCSVEDPVRNTEAFFGQGTRLTVV.

This rearrangement joins TRBV12-5 to TRBJ1-4; D is unresolved. Germline V lookup: CDR1 LGHNT, CDR2 FRNRAP. The CDR3 sequence is 11 residues long. With 3 bases removed from V and 7 bases from J, the gap between germline ends came to 3 bases. CDR3 residues: CASGFGEKLFF. In nucleotides, the CDR3 is TGTGCTAGTGGTTTCGGTGAAAAACTGTTTTTT.

This rearrangement joins TRBV4-3 to TRBJ2-1, with 7 bases lining up with TRBD2. Germline V lookup: CDR1 LGHNA, CDR2 YSLEER. Trimming at V came to 4 bases and at J to 11 bases, leaving 20 bases not matched to a gene. This CDR3 has 17 amino acids. This CDR3 reads CASSPLVDGTTGTKQFF. DNA of the CDR3: TGCGCCAGCAGCCCCCTCGTCGACGGGACTACCGGGACGAAGCAGTTCTTC.

The rearrangement joins TRBV10-2 to TRBJ2-3; either TRBD1 or TRBD2 may supply D (6 bases each). Looked up from germline, CDR1 is WSHSY and CDR2 is SAAADI. V lost 2 bases and J lost 1, with 16 bases in between. The CDR3 has 17 amino acids. The CDR3 nucleotides are TGCGCCAGCAGTGAGGGATCAGGGGAGCGGGGCACAGATACGCAGTATTTT. Its translation is CASSEGSGERGTDTQYF.

V and J are TRBV15 and TRBJ2-7; 7 bases line up with TRBD1. Germline loops: CDR1 LNHNV, CDR2 YYDKDF (reference sequence). The CDR3 contains 15 residues. Trimming cost V 0 bases and J 4 bases; bases outside gene matches: 6. The CDR3 loop is CATSRDWDSSYEQYF. The CDR3 DNA sequence: TGTGCCACCAGCAGAGATTGGGACAGTTCTTACGAGCAGTACTTC.